The sequence of this T cell receptor beta chain was determined in a study of siplizumab effects on memory and regulatory T cells. General study findings and limits: Alloreactive sequences traceable to unstimulated CD4+ memory cells declined significantly under siplizumab. No more than a minor fraction of alloreactive clones could be traced back to unstimulated subsets.

About 100,000 TCR templates underwent assay in each sample. Assay: immunoSEQ multiplex PCR; the TCRdb copy retains only in-frame clones and omits some. The sample holds roughly 100,000 clones, about 94% seen once. The sample holds one count of this clone. Its antigen remains unknown. Deletions cut 2 bases from V and 4 bases from J, with 11 bases between. The CDR3 length is 14 residues. Germline-derived CDR1 and CDR2 are MNHEY and SVGAGI. The receptor's source is a human donor in good health. The J gene is TRBJ1-2, the V gene TRBV6-5, with D perhaps TRBD1 (6 bases). Sequencing was done on a sample of CD4+ T cells sorted from blood. CDR3 nucleotide sequence: TGTGCCAGCAGTTACGATGGGGACACCTATGGCTACACCTTC. This sequence encodes CASSYDGDTYGYTF.